The entry below gives a single T cell receptor beta chain sequence along with its context. In the authors' workflow: Reference gene primers were amplified, and this amplification served to estimate nucleated cell counts. TCRdb's table, derived via immunoSEQ multiplex PCR, lists solely in-frame clones and lacks some. V, J and clone size are taken as reported in that table, and D and trimming were inferred from the DNA itself. Among around 340,000 clones listed, 80% to 90% were seen once. V was clipped by 5 bases and J by 0 bases, with 16 bases between them. This CDR3 spans 17 amino acids. Germline V gene data show CDR1 as MNHNY and CDR2 as SVGAGI (reference sequence). The data were obtained in a study of blood T cell repertoires in COVID-19. The overall study: Sources were T cells, B-cell-depleted T cells, or PBMCs; the material itself was cDNA or gDNA.

This rearrangement joins TRBV6-6 to TRBJ1-4; D is undetermined. Input material: peripheral blood. This clonotype was obtained from a woman aged 55-70 years with COVID-19, enrolled during active disease. CDR3 sequence: CASSRSLGGATNEKLFF. In DNA form, the CDR3 reads TGTGCCAGCAGTCGTAGCTTAGGAGGAGCAACTAATGAAAAACTGTTTTTT.